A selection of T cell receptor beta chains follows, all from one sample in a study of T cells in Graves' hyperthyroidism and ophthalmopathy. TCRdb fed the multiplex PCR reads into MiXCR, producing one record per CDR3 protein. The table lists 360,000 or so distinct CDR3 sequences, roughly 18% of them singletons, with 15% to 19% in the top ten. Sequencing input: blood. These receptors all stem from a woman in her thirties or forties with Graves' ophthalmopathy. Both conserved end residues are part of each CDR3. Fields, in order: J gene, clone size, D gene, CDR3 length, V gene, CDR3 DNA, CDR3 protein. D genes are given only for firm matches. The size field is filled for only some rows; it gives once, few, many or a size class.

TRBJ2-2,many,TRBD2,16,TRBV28,TGTGCCAGCAGTCCCATACGAGCGGGACCCACCGGGGAGCTGTTTTTT,CASSPIRAGPTGELFF
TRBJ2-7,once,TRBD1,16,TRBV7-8,TGTGCCAGCAGCTTAGCGCTGGGACAGGTATCCTACGAGCAGTACTTC,CASSLALGQVSYEQYF
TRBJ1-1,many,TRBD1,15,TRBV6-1,TGTGCCAGCAGTGTCCGACAGGGAAGCAGGACTGAAGCTTTCTTT,CASSVRQGSRTEAFF
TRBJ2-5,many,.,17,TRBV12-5,TGTGCTAGTGGTTTAGTGGCTTTGGCTCGGGACCAAGAGACCCAGTACTTC,CASGLVALARDQETQYF
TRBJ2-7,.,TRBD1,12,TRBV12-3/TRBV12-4,TGTGCCAGCAGTTTCGCGGGACAGGGAAAATTCTTC,CASSFAGQGKFF
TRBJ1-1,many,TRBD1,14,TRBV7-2,TGTGCCAGCAGGTCGGGACAGAAGAACACTGAAGCTTTCTTT,CASRSGQKNTEAFF
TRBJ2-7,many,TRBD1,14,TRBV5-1,TGCGCCAGCAGCTTCGACAGGGGAAACTACGAGCAGTACTTC,CASSFDRGNYEQYF
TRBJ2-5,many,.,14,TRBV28,TGTGCCAGCAGTTTATCCCTGGGGAGAGGGACCCAGTACTTC,CASSLSLGRGTQYF
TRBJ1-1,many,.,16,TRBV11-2,TGTGCCAGCAGCTTAGAGGGCACCCTGACGTTGACTGAAGCTTTCTTT,CASSLEGTLTLTEAFF
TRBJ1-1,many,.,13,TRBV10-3,TGTGCCATCAGTGAGTCTGGGAGCACTGAAGCTTTCTTT,CAISESGSTEAFF
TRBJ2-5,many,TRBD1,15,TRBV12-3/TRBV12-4,TGTGCCAGCAGCCCCATCAGGGGGCAGCAAGAGACCCAGTACTTC,CASSPIRGQQETQYF
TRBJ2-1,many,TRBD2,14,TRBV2,TGTGCCAGCCGAGGGGGACTAGCTTACAATGAGCAGTTCTTC,CASRGGLAYNEQFF
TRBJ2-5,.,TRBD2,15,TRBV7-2,TGTGCCAGCAGCTTGAGGAGCGGGGAACGGTGGCCCCAGTACTTC,CASSLRSGERWPQYF
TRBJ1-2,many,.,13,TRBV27,TGTGCCAGCAGTTCGTTTCCCAATTATGGCTACACCTTC,CASSSFPNYGYTF
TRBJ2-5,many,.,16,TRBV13,TGTGCCAGCAGCTCAGCCTCAGGGACGGGCGGAAAGACCCAGTACTTC,CASSSASGTGGKTQYF
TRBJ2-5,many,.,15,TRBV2,TGTGCCAGCAGTGAAGCTTGGCGGGATGGGGAGACCCAGTACTTC,CASSEAWRDGETQYF
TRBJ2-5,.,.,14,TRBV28,TGTGCCAGCAGTTTACCCTCCCGGGGAGAGACCCAGTACTTC,CASSLPSRGETQYF
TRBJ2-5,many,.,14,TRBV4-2,TGTGCCAGCAGCCAAGAAGAGGGCCCAGAGACCCAGTACTTC,CASSQEEGPETQYF
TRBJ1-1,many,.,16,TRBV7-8,TGTGCCAGCAGCCCGAGAATCCTAACAAGAAACACTGAAGCTTTCTTT,CASSPRILTRNTEAFF
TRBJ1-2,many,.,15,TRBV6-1,TGTGCCAGCAGTGCCAGGACAGCTTTGGGCTATGGCTACACCTTC,CASSARTALGYGYTF
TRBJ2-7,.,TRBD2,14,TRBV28,TGTGCCAGCAGTCCCCGACTAGCGGGAATCGAGCAGTACTTC,CASSPRLAGIEQYF
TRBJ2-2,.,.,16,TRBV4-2,TGTGCCAGCAGCCAAGCGGGACAAACGAACACCGGGGAGCTGTTTTTT,CASSQAGQTNTGELFF
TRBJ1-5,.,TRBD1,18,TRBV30,TGTGCCTGGAGTACCGGGACAGGGACGCGGAGGGGCAATCAGCCCCAGCATTTT,CAWSTGTGTRRGNQPQHF
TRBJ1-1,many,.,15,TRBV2,TGTGCCAGCAGAAAACAACAGGGACTGAACACTGAAGCTTTCTTT,CASRKQQGLNTEAFF
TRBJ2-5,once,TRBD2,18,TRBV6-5,TGTGCCAGCAGTTCGTCCCTGACTAGCGGGAGACTACAAGAGACCCAGTACTTC,CASSSSLTSGRLQETQYF
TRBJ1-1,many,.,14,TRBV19,TGTGCCAGTAGTTCCGGACGTCTTTACACTGAAGCTTTCTTT,CASSSGRLYTEAFF
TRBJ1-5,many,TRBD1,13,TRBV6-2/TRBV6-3,TGTGCCAGCTCGGACAGGGCCAATCAGCCCCAGCATTTT,CASSDRANQPQHF
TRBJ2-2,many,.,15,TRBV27,TGTGCCAGCAGGGTGGGGCCTACGGGCACCGGGGAGCTGTTTTTT,CASRVGPTGTGELFF
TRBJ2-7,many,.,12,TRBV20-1,TGCAGTGCTAGAGAGGAATCCTACGAGCAGTACTTC,CSAREESYEQYF
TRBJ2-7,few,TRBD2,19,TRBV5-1,TGCGCCAGCAGCTTGGCCCCCTCGACTAGCGGGAGCTCCCCCATCGAGCAGTACTTC,CASSLAPSTSGSSPIEQYF
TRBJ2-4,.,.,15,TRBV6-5,TGTGCCAGCAGTTACTCGCCCACCGGTGAATACATTCAGTACTTC,CASSYSPTGEYIQYF
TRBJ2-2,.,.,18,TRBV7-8,TGTGCCAGCAGCTTTCACCTTCGGGGGGCCGCGGGCACCGGGGAGCTGTTTTTT,CASSFHLRGAAGTGELFF
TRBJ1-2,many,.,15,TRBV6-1,TGTGCCAGCAGTGAAGCTTGGGGGCGTTCAGGAGGCTACACCTTC,CASSEAWGRSGGYTF
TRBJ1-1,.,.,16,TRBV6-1,TGTGCCAGCACCCCGGCACGGGGGAGCATGAACACTGAAGCTTTCTTT,CASTPARGSMNTEAFF
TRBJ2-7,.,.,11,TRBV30,TGTGCCTGGAGTGAAACCTACGAGCAGTACTTC,CAWSETYEQYF
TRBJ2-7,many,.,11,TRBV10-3,TGTGCCACCAGATCGGGGGACGAGCAGTACTTC,CATRSGDEQYF
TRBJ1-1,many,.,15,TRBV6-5,TGTGCCAGCAGTTACTCGGGGGGCGTTCACACTGAAGCTTTCTTT,CASSYSGGVHTEAFF
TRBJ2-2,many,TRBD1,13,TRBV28,TGTGCCACCGGGACAGCGAACACCGGGGAGCTGTTTTTT,CATGTANTGELFF
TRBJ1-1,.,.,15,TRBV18,TGTGCCAGCTCCCAAAACCGGGGGGTTTACACTGAAGCTTTCTTT,CASSQNRGVYTEAFF
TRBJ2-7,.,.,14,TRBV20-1,TGCAGTGCTAGAGATCGTAGGGCCTCCTACGAGCAGTACTTC,CSARDRRASYEQYF
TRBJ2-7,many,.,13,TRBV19,TGTGCCAGTAGTATCAAAGGGGCTTACGAGCAGTACTTC,CASSIKGAYEQYF
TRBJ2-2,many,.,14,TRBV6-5,TGTGCCAGCAGTTTCGACAGTTACACCGGGGAGCTGTTTTTT,CASSFDSYTGELFF
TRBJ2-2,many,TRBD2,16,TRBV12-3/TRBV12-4,TGTGCCAGCAGCCTCGGACTAGCGGGGGCGGGCGGGGAGCTGTTTTTT,CASSLGLAGAGGELFF
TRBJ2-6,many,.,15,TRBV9,TGTGCCAGCAGCGTTGGGGGCTCTGGGGCCAACGTCCTGACTTTC,CASSVGGSGANVLTF
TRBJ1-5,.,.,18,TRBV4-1,TGCGCCAGCAGCCCTATATGGACATCTATCTATAGCAATCAGCCCCAGCATTTT,CASSPIWTSIYSNQPQHF
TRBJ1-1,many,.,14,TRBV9,TGTGCCAGCAGCGTAGATGGAGGGGCGACTGAAGCTTTCTTT,CASSVDGGATEAFF
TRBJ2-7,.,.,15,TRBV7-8,TGTGCCAGCAGCCCCCGGGACCTGGCCTTTTACGAGCAGTACTTC,CASSPRDLAFYEQYF
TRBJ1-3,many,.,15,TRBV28,TGTGCCAGTTCGACGTCGGGTCCCTCTGGAAACACCATATATTTT,CASSTSGPSGNTIYF
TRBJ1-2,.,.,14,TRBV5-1,TGCGCCAGCAGCTTGGTCTCGGCAGTCTATGGCTACATCTTC,CASSLVSAVYGYIF
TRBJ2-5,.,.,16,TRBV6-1,TGTGCCAGCAGCCCGTCAGCGCGGGGTTTGGGTGAGGCCCAGTACTTC,CASSPSARGLGEAQYF
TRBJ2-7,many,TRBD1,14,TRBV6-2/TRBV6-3,TGTGCCAGCAGCCGGACACAGGGGGGCTACGAGCAGTACTTC,CASSRTQGGYEQYF
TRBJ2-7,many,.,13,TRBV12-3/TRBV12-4,TGTGCCAGCAGTTTAAGGGGGAAGGGCGAGCAGTACTTC,CASSLRGKGEQYF
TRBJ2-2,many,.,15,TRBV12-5,TGTGCTAGTGCCTACCTTAGCGGACGCACCGGGGAGCTGTTTTTT,CASAYLSGRTGELFF